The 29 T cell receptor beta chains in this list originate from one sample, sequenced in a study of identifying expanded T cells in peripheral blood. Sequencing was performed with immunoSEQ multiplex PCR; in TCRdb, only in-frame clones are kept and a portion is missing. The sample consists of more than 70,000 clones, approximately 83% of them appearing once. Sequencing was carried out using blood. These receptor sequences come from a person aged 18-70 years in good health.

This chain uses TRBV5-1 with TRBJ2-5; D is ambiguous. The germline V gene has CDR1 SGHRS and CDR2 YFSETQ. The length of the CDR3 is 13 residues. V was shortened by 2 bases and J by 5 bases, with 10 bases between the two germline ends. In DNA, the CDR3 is TGCGCCAGCAGCTTTGTCAGCACGGAGACCCAGTACTTC. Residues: CASSFVSTETQYF.

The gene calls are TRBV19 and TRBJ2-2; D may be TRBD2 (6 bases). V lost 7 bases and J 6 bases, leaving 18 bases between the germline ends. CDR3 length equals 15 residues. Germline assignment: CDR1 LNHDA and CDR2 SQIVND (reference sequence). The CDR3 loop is CASTELGGYPGELFF. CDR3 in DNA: TGTGCCAGTACCGAGCTGGGGGGTTACCCCGGGGAGCTGTTTTTT.

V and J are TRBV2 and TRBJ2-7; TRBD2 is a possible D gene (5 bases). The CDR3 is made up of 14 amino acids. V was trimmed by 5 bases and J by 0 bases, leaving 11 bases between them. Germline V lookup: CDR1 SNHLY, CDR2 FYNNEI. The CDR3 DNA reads TGTGCCAGCAGTCGGTCAGGAGGCTCCTACGAGCAGTACTTC. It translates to CASSRSGGSYEQYF.

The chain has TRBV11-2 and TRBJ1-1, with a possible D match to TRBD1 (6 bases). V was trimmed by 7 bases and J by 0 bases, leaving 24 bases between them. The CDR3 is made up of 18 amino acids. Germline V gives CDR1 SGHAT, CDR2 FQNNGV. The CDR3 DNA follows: TGTGCCAGCACCATTGACAGGACCGCTCAAGGAATGAACACTGAAGCTTTCTTT. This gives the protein CASTIDRTAQGMNTEAFF. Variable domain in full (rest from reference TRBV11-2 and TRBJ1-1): EAGVAQSPRYKIIEKRQSVAFWCNPISGHATLYWYQQILGQGPKLLIQFQNNGVVDDSQLPKDRFSAERLKGVDSTLKIQPAKLEDSAVYLCASTIDRTAQGMNTEAFFGQGTRLTVV.

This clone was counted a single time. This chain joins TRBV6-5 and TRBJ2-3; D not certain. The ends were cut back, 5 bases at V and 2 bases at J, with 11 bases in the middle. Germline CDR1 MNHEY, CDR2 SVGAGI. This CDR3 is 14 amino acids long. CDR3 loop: CASSMLAPTDTQYF. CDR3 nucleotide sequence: TGTGCCAGCAGTATGCTCGCGCCCACAGATACGCAGTATTTT.

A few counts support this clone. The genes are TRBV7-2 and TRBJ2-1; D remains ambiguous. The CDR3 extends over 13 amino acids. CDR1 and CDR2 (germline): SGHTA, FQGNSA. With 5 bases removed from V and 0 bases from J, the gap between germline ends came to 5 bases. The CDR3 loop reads CASSESSYNEQFF. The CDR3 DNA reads TGTGCCAGCAGCGAGAGCTCCTACAATGAGCAGTTCTTC.

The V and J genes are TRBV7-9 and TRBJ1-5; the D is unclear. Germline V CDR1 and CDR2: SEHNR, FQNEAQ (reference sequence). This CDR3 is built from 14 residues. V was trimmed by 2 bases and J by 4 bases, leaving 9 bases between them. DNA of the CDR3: TGTGCCAGCAGCTTAACGTCGGGGAATCAGCCCCAGCATTTT. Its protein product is CASSLTSGNQPQHF.

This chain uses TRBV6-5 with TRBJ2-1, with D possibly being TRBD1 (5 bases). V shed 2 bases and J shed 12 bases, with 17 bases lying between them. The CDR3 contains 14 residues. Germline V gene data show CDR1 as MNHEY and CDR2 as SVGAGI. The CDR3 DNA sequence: TGTGCCAGCAGTTACCGACCGGGCGACAGAGGGCAGTTCTTC. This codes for CASSYRPGDRGQFF.

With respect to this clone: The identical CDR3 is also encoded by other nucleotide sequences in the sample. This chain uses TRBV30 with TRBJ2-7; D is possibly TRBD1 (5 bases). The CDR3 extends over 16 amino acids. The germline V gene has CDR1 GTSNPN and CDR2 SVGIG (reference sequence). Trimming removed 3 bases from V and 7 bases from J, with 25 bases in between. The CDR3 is CAWSEFTGVSLYEQYF. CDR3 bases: TGTGCCTGGAGCGAATTTACAGGTGTAAGCTTGTATGAGCAGTACTTC.

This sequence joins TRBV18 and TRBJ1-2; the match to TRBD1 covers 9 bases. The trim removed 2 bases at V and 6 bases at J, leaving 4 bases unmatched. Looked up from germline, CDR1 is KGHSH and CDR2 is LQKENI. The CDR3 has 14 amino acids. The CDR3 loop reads CASSPTRDRDGYTF. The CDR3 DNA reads TGTGCCAGCTCACCAACCCGGGACAGGGATGGCTACACCTTC.

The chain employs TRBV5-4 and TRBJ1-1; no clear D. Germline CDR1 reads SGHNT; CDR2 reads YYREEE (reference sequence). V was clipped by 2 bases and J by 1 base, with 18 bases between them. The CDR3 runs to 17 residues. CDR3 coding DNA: TGTGCCAGCAGCTTTTTATCGGCAATGCGGGAGAACACTGAAGCTTTCTTT. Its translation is CASSFLSAMRENTEAFF. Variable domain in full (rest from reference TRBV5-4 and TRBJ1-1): ETGVTQSPTHLIKTRGQQVTLRCSSQSGHNTVSWYQQALGQGPQFIFQYYREEENGRGNFPPRFSGLQFPNYSSELNVNALELDDSALYLCASSFLSAMRENTEAFFGQGTRLTVV.

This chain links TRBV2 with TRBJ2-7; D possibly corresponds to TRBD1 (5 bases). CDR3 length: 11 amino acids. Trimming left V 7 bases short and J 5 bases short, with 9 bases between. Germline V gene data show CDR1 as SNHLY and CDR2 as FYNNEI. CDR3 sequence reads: CASKQGHEQYF. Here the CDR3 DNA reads TGTGCCAGCAAGCAGGGCCACGAGCAGTACTTC.

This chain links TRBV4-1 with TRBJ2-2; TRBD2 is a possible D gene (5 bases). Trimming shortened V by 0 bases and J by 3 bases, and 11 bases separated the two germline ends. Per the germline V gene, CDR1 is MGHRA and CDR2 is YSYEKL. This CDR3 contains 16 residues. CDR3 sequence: CASSQERVSYTGELFF. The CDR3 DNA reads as TGCGCCAGCAGCCAAGAGAGGGTCTCATACACCGGGGAGCTGTTTTTT.

The CDR3 region is CASSGDVTHYEQYF. The CDR3 DNA sequence: TGTGCCAGCAGCGGAGACGTAACCCACTACGAGCAGTACTTC. This rearrangement joins TRBV9 to TRBJ2-7, with D uncertain. The CDR3 is made up of 14 amino acids. The V end was cut by 3 bases, the J end by 3 bases, with 13 bases between. Germline V gene lookup returns CDR1 SGDLS and CDR2 YYNGEE.

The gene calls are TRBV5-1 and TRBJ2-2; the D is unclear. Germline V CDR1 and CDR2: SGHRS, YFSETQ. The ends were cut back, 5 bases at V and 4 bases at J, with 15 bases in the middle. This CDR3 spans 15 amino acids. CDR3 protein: CASSVLDPGTGELFF. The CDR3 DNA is TGCGCCAGCAGTGTTTTAGACCCGGGCACCGGGGAGCTGTTTTTT.

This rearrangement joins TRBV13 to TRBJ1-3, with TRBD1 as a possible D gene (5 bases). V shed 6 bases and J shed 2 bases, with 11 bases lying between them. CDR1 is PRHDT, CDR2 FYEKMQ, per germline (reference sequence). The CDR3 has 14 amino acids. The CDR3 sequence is CASRVGGAGNTIYF. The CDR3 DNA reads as TGTGCCAGCAGAGTCGGGGGGGCTGGAAACACCATATATTTT.

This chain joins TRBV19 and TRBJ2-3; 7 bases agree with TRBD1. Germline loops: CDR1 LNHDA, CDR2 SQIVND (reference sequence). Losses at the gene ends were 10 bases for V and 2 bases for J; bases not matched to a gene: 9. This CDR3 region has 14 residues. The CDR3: CATKDRQNTDTQYF. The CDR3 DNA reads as TGTGCCACAAAGGACAGGCAAAACACAGATACGCAGTATTTT.

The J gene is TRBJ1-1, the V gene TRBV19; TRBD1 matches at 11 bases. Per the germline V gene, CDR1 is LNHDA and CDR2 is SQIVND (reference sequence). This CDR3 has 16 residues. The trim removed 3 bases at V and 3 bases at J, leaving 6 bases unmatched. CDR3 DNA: TGTGCCAGTAGTATCCGGGACAGGGGGTCTTACACTGAAGCTTTCTTT. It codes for CASSIRDRGSYTEAFF.

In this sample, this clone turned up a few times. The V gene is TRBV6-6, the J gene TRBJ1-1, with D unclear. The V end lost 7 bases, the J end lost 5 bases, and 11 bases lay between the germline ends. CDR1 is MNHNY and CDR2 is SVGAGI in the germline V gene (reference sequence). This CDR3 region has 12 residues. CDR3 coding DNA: TGTGCCAGCACGAAGGGAGGGACTGAAGCTTTCTTT. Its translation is CASTKGGTEAFF.

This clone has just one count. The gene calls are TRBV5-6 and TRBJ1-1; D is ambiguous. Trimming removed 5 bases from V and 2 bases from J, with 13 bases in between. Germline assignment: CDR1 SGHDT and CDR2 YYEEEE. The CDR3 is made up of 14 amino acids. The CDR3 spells CASRFAGINTEAFF. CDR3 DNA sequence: TGTGCCAGCAGATTCGCGGGTATAAACACTGAAGCTTTCTTT.

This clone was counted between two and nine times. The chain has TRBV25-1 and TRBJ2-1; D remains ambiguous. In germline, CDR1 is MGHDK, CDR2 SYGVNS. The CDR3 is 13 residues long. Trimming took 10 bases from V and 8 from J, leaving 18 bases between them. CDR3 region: CATTKGTGDEQFF. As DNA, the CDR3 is TGTGCCACCACGAAAGGAACCGGCGATGAGCAGTTCTTC.

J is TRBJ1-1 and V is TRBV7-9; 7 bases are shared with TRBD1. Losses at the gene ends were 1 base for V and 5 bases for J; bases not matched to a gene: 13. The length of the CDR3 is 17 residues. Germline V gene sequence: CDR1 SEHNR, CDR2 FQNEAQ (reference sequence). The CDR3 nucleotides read TGTGCCAGCAGCTTAGTCATTAATTCCAGGGGGTGGACTGAAGCTTTCTTT. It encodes CASSLVINSRGWTEAFF.

The CDR3 DNA sequence: TGTGCCAGCAGCCCCGGAATTGGGGGCGGCCGTGCTGAAGCTTTCTTT. Protein: CASSPGIGGGRAEAFF. The chain links TRBV5-4 to TRBJ1-1, with a tentative D call TRBD1 (6 bases). This CDR3 comprises 16 residues. Germline V gene data show CDR1 as SGHNT and CDR2 as YYREEE (reference sequence). Trimming pared 4 bases from V and 6 bases from J, leaving 22 bases between.

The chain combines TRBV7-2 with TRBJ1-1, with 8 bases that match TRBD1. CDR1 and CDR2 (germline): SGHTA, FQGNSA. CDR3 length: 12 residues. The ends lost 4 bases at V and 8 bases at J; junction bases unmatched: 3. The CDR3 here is CASSYRGEEAFF. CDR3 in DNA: TGTGCCAGCAGCTACAGGGGGGAGGAAGCTTTCTTT.

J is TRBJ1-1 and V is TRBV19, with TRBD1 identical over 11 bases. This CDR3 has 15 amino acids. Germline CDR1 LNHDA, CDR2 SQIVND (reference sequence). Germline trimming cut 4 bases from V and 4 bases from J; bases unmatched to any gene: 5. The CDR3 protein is CASSTPGTGGTEAFF. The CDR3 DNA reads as TGTGCCAGTAGTACCCCAGGGACAGGGGGCACTGAAGCTTTCTTT. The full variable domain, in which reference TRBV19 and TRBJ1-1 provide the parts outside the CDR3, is DGGITQSPKYLFRKEGQNVTLSCEQNLNHDAMYWYRQDPGQGLRLIYYSQIVNDFQKGDIAEGYSVSREKKESFPLTVTSAQKNPTAFYLCASSTPGTGGTEAFFGQGTRLTVV.

The CDR3 nucleotides are TGTGCCAGTAGTGATCGGGGGTTCAATGAAAAACTGTTTTTT. Amino acids: CASSDRGFNEKLFF. The chain joins TRBV19 to TRBJ1-4; maybe TRBD1 (5 bases). CDR3 size: 14 residues. Trimming took off 5 bases at V and 5 bases at J, with 12 bases between the two ends. Looked up from germline, CDR1 is LNHDA and CDR2 is SQIVND (reference sequence).

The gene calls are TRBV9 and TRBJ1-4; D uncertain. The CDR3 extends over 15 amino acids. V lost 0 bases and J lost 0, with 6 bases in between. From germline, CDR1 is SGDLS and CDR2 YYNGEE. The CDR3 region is CASSVGGTTNEKLFF. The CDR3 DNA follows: TGTGCCAGCAGCGTAGGCGGTACAACTAATGAAAAACTGTTTTTT. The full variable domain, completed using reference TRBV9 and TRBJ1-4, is DSGVTQTPKHLITATGQRVTLRCSPRSGDLSVYWYQQSLDQGLQFLIQYYNGEERAKGNILERFSAQQFPDLHSELNLSSLELGDSALYFCASSVGGTTNEKLFFGSGTQLSVL.

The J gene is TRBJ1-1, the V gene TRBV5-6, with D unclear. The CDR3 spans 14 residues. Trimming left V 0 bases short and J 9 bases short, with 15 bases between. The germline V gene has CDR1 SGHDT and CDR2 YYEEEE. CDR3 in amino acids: CASSLASRFQKAFF. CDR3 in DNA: TGTGCCAGCAGCTTGGCATCGCGTTTTCAGAAAGCTTTCTTT.

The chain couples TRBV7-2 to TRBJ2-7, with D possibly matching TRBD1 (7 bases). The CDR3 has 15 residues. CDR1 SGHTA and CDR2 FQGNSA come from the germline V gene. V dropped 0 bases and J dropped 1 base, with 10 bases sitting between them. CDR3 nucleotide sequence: TGTGCCAGCAGCTTAGCGACAGGGAGGTCCTACGAGCAGTACTTC. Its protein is CASSLATGRSYEQYF. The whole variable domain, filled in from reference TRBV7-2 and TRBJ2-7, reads GAGVSQSPSNKVTEKGKDVELRCDPISGHTALYWYRQSLGQGLEFLIYFQGNSAPDKSGLPSDRFSAERTGGSVSTLTIQRTQQEDSAVYLCASSLATGRSYEQYFGPGTRLTVT.